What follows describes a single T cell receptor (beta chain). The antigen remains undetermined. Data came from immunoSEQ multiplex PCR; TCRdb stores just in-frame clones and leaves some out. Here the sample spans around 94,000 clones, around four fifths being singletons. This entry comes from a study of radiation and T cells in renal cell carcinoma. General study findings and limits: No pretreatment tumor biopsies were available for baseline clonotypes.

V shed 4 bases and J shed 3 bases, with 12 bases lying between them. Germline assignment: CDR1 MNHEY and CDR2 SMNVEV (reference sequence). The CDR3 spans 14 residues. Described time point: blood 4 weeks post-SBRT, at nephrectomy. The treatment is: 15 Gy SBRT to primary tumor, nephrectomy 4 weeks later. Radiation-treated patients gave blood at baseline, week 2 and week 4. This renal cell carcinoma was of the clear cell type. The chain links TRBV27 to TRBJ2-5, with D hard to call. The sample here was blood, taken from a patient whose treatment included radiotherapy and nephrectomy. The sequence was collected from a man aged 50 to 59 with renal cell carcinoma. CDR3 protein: CASSSRRSKETQYF. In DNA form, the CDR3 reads TGTGCCAGCAGTTCAAGGCGGTCCAAAGAGACCCAGTACTTC.